One sample yielded the 19 T cell receptor beta chains listed below, sequenced in a study of T cell changes during pregnancy in multiple sclerosis. Clones were sequenced by immunoSEQ multiplex PCR, and TCRdb holds only the in-frame ones, with some missing. The sample includes fewer than 75,000 clones, about nine tenths of them seen just once. The specimen comprised peripheral blood, sampled in the second trimester of pregnancy. The source of these receptors is a female donor with multiple sclerosis, enrolled in a pregnancy study.

This rearrangement joins TRBV12-5 to TRBJ2-5, with D tentatively TRBD1 (5 bases). This CDR3 region has 15 residues. From germline, CDR1 is LGHNT and CDR2 FRNRAP. With 0 bases removed from V and 10 bases from J, the gap between germline ends came to 18 bases. The CDR3 loop reads CASGLVAGLRTSQYF. The CDR3 DNA reads TGTGCTAGTGGTTTGGTAGCAGGGCTTCGTACCAGCCAGTACTTC.

The chain is built from TRBV30 and TRBJ1-2; 9 positions match TRBD1. With V trimmed by 2 bases and J by 8 bases, 6 bases remained unmatched. Germline values: CDR1 GTSNPN, CDR2 SVGIG (reference sequence). This CDR3 contains 13 residues. The CDR3 loop is CAWSSGTGTGYTF. The CDR3 nucleotides read TGTGCCTGGAGTTCCGGGACAGGGACAGGCTACACCTTC.

This chain links TRBV18 with TRBJ2-1, with 8 bases identical to TRBD1. Germline values: CDR1 KGHSH, CDR2 LQKENI. This CDR3 has 13 amino acids. V shed 6 bases and J 8 bases; nucleotides not matched to a gene: 6. The CDR3 here is CASSPTGDYEQFF. The CDR3, as DNA: TGTGCCAGCTCGCCGACAGGGGATTATGAGCAGTTCTTC.

This chain uses TRBV2 with TRBJ2-1; TRBD1 aligns across 7 bases. Trimming took 6 bases from V and 6 from J; bases not matched to a gene: 5. From germline, CDR1 is SNHLY and CDR2 FYNNEI. The CDR3 totals 13 residues. In nucleotides, the CDR3 is TGTGCCAGCAGGAGGACAGGAACCAATGAGCAGTTCTTC. Encoded protein: CASRRTGTNEQFF.

This chain uses TRBV5-1 with TRBJ1-5; the D gene is possibly TRBD1 (5 bases). Germline V gives CDR1 SGHRS, CDR2 YFSETQ. Trimming removed 0 bases from V and 3 bases from J, with 10 bases in between. The CDR3 is 15 amino acids. The CDR3 bases are TGCGCCAGCAGCTTGGGGGGCAGCCCCAATCAGCCCCAGCATTTT. It encodes CASSLGGSPNQPQHF.

J is TRBJ2-2 and V is TRBV29-1, with D perhaps TRBD1 (5 bases). V was shortened by 4 bases and J by 5 bases, with 14 bases between the two germline ends. The CDR3 runs 14 residues. Per germline, CDR1 SQVTM and CDR2 ANQGSEA. CDR3 coding DNA: TGCAGCGTTGTCGTGTTTGGGGCGACCGGGGAGCTGTTTTTT. Encoded protein: CSVVVFGATGELFF.

The CDR3 coding sequence is TGTGCCAGCAGTTTATATAACGAGCAGTACTTC. Its protein product is CASSLYNEQYF. The J gene is TRBJ2-7, the V gene TRBV27; D uncertain. Looked up from germline, CDR1 is MNHEY and CDR2 is SMNVEV (reference sequence). V lost 1 base to trimming and J lost 5 bases, with 3 bases between them. The CDR3 consists of 11 residues.

The chain employs TRBV7-2 and TRBJ1-3; possibly TRBD1 for D (5 bases). V shed 2 bases and J shed 1 base, with 15 bases lying between them. The CDR3 totals 17 residues. CDR1 SGHTA and CDR2 FQGNSA come from the germline V gene. This CDR3 reads CASSLSAGGYSGNTIYF. The CDR3 region has the DNA TGTGCCAGCAGCTTAAGCGCGGGGGGTTATTCTGGAAACACCATATATTTT.

The chain recombines TRBV18 with TRBJ1-2, with D uncertain. Germline V gives CDR1 KGHSH, CDR2 LQKENI. The V gene lost 6 bases and the J gene lost 2 bases, with 28 bases spanning the gap. This CDR3 is 19 amino acids long. The CDR3 region is CASSPNFIQRNPVNYGYTF. In DNA, the CDR3 is TGTGCCAGCTCCCCCAATTTTATCCAGCGTAATCCGGTGAACTATGGCTACACCTTC.

The rearrangement links TRBV6-5 to TRBJ1-1, with D unclear. V lost 0 bases, J lost 0 bases, and 8 bases lay in between. The CDR3 spans 15 residues. The germline V gene encodes CDR1 MNHEY and CDR2 SVGAGI. The CDR3 DNA follows: TGTGCCAGCAGTTACTCAACGAACATGAACACTGAAGCTTTCTTT. Its translation: CASSYSTNMNTEAFF.

The chain joins TRBV6-4 to TRBJ2-5, with 8 bases aligning to TRBD1. Trimming took 3 bases from V and 5 from J; bases not matched to a gene: 8. The CDR3 consists of 15 residues. CDR1 is MRHNA, CDR2 SNTAGT, per germline. CDR3: CASSENTGGKETQYF. The CDR3 nucleotides are TGTGCCAGCAGTGAGAATACAGGGGGGAAGGAGACCCAGTACTTC.

The J gene is TRBJ2-2, the V gene TRBV10-3, with 10 bases matching TRBD1. The CDR3 extends over 17 amino acids. V lost 4 bases to trimming and J lost 7 bases; unmatched junction nucleotides: 12. The germline V gene encodes CDR1 ENHRY and CDR2 SYGVKD. CDR3 sequence (DNA): TGTGCCATCAGTGCCCAGCCGGGACAGGGGACGGACGGGGAGCTGTTTTTT. As protein: CAISAQPGQGTDGELFF.

V usage is TRBV6-1 and J usage is TRBJ1-3; 7 nucleotides line up with TRBD1. There are 14 residues in the CDR3. The germline V gene has CDR1 MNHNS and CDR2 SASEGT. V trimming: 10 bases; J trimming: 3 bases; junction bases outside the gene matches: 9. CDR3 coding DNA: TGTGCCACGTGGGGACAGAACGTTGGAAACACCATATATTTT. It specifies CATWGQNVGNTIYF.

The chain links TRBV20-1 to TRBJ2-5; perhaps TRBD1 as D (6 bases). The CDR3 runs to 11 residues. Germline assignment: CDR1 DFQATT and CDR2 SNEGSKA (reference sequence). Trimming took 4 bases from V and 5 from J, leaving 8 bases between them. The CDR3 bases are TGCAGTGCTATGAGGGGGGAGACCCAGTACTTC. Amino acids: CSAMRGETQYF.

This clone is medium-sized (0.01 to 0.1%) by share. The gene calls are TRBV6-4 and TRBJ2-3; 11 nucleotides align to TRBD2. The CDR3 length is 15 residues. From germline, CDR1 is MRHNA and CDR2 SNTAGT. The J segment lost 3 bases and the V segment lost 3 bases, leaving 2 bases of the junction unmatched. CDR3 amino acids: CASSEGTSGTDTQYF. CDR3 DNA: TGTGCCAGCAGTGAAGGGACTAGCGGAACAGATACGCAGTATTTT.

This chain joins TRBV6-5 and TRBJ2-5; D is undetermined. TRBJ2-7 explains the end of the DNA better; the J call may be wrong. The CDR3 totals 11 residues. The germline V gene has CDR1 MNHEY and CDR2 SVGAGI. This CDR3 is CASRQHYEQYF. The CDR3 DNA sequence: TGTGCCAGCAGACAACACTACGAGCAGTACTTC.

This chain links TRBV2 with TRBJ2-5, with 13 bases matching TRBD2. This CDR3 has 17 residues. From germline, CDR1 is SNHLY and CDR2 FYNNEI. Trimming removed 6 bases from V and 4 bases from J; junction bases left unmatched: 11. The CDR3 DNA sequence: TGTGCCAGCAGACTAGCGGGAGGGAAGAGGCTGGGAGAGACCCAGTACTTC. Protein sequence: CASRLAGGKRLGETQYF. The whole variable domain, remainder taken from reference TRBV2 and TRBJ2-5, is EPEVTQTPSHQVTQMGQEVILRCVPISNHLYFYWYRQILGQKVEFLVSFYNNEISEKSEIFDDQFSVERPDGSNFTLKIRSTKLEDSAMYFCASRLAGGKRLGETQYFGPGTRLLVL.

The chain recombines TRBV6-6 with TRBJ1-1; D is unclear. The CDR3 extends over 13 amino acids. Per germline, CDR1 MNHNY and CDR2 SVGAGI (reference sequence). Trimming cost V 2 bases and J 1 base, with 5 bases left between them. The CDR3 DNA follows: TGTGCCAGCAGTTACGCAGAGAACACTGAAGCTTTCTTT. Protein product: CASSYAENTEAFF.

This chain uses TRBV7-2 with TRBJ2-5, with 7 bases identical to TRBD2. Germline values: CDR1 SGHTA, CDR2 FQGNSA. Trimming cost V 4 bases and J 2 bases; bases outside gene matches: 13. CDR3 size: 17 residues. CDR3 sequence: CASSSGGGSQGQETQYF. As DNA, the CDR3 is TGTGCCAGCAGCTCAGGCGGGGGTAGCCAAGGGCAAGAGACCCAGTACTTC.